This T cell receptor beta chain was documented in a study of shared clonotypes between healthy human individuals. On this clone: As yet, its antigen is unknown.

All donors were healthy HIV-negative adults lacking recent acute infections or vaccinations. Splitting of CD4+ cells produced CD45RA+ naive and CD45RA-negative memory subsets. Overall study findings and caveats: The authors sampled blood alone, and tissue repertoires likely differ.

Trimming took off 0 bases at V and 3 bases at J, with 7 bases between the two ends. The germline V gene has CDR1 SGHTS and CDR2 YDEGEE. The CDR3 sequence is 13 residues long. Each cell subset's genomic DNA was divided evenly among several immunoSEQ plates. This table comes from immunoSEQ multiplex PCR, and its TCRdb copy is limited to in-frame clones, with some not included. The table includes over a million clones, approximately 70% detected once. This receptor was taken from a man in his late teens or twenties in good health. The genes are TRBV5-8 and TRBJ2-7, with no clear D. The specimen sequenced was memory CD4+ T cells sorted from blood. The sample's subset: CD45RA-negative fraction. CDR3 sequence (DNA): TGTGCCAGCAGCTTGGGGGCAGGCTACGAGCAGTACTTC. It codes for CASSLGAGYEQYF.